This T cell receptor (beta chain) originates from a study of blood T cell repertoires in COVID-19 (dated by TCRdb to the early 2020s). In the study overall: Collaborator samples came from the United States, Italy and Spain and covered acute and convalescent phases of COVID-19. The dataset comprised deeply sampled blood TCRbeta repertoires from subjects exposed to, actively infected with, or recovered from COVID-19. The material from the prospective study consisted of cDNA or gDNA derived from T cells, B-cell-depleted T cells, or PBMCs. HLA class I and class II types, where available, came from metadata supplied by the sample provider rather than from assay-based typing. The samples were drawn from two sources: the first 160 participants of the ongoing ImmuneRACE study, and some 1,300 subjects contributed by 6 global collaborators. Sample metadata almost always included a de-identified subject ID, COVID-19 status, age in years and sex. The repertoires were released in a freely available public database meant as a resource for research on the immune response to SARS-CoV-2. General study outcomes and caveats: Clinical and demographic metadata were provided uncurated, with the amount varying by source and participant.

TCRbeta CDR3 regions were amplified from genomic DNA using the immunoSEQ Assay, a bias-controlled multiplex PCR. Per the source publication's procedure: Within the assay, amplification of reference gene primers was used to estimate how many nucleated cells each sample contained. Sequence reads were collapsed and filtered to measure the absolute abundance of every unique TCRbeta CDR3 rearrangement. For each sample, productive Simpson clonality was calculated as the square root of Simpson's diversity index over productive rearrangements. The clones in this table, taken by TCRdb from immuneACCESS, are in-frame only. Not every clone is retained; where verified, under half of the shortfall comes from an unresolved V gene, and the cause of the rest is unknown. The DNA gave D and trimming, while V, J and clone size come from that table. The sample table contains about 130,000 clones; only one count was recorded for roughly three quarters of them. The ten largest make up less than 5% of the sample.

Note on this clone: What this receptor recognizes is not known. Nothing much larger sits one base from this clone, and base qualities are not available.

Measured from the cysteine to the phenylalanine, the CDR3 is 14 residues long. Only CDR3 DNA is held: 42 bases, read in frame from base 1. Based on the germline V gene (reference sequence), the CDR1 and CDR2 sequences are MNHEY and SMNVEV. V and J are truncated by 5 bases and 2 bases respectively, leaving an intervening sequence of 11 bases. One collaborating source in Seattle enrolled patients while the patients were actively infected and followed the patients over time throughout the course of disease. Each collaborating institution followed its own protocols to collect whole blood in K2EDTA tubes. For TCRbeta analysis, collaborator samples were shipped as frozen whole blood, as isolated PBMCs, or as DNA extracted from either sample type.

The chain is made from TRBV27 and TRBJ2-3, with TRBD1 tentatively as D gene (6 bases match). The TCR sequence derives from a woman aged 70-85 years with COVID-19, enrolled during active disease. Sequencing was carried out using peripheral blood. CDR3 region: CASSEDSFTDTQYF. The nucleotide sequence is given as TGTGCCAGCAGTGAGGACAGTTTCACAGATACGCAGTATTTT.